These T cell receptor beta chains were read from a single sample in a study of cytomegalovirus exposure and HLA in healthy donors. Profiling relied on immunoSEQ multiplex PCR, and the TCRdb table lists in-frame clones only, not all of them. The sample includes more than 200,000 clones, around 85% seen only once; the top ten take 0.22%. Sequencing input: PBMCs. The receptors come from a girl under 10 years old in good health and CMV-seronegative. Each CDR3 is given with its conserved first and last residue. The D gene is left open where the match is weak. For some rows the clone size is stated as once, few or many, or as a class when expanded; others skip it.

v_gene	d_gene	j_gene	abundance	len	CDR3nt	CDR3aa
TRBV10-2	-	TRBJ1-2	-	16	TGCGCCAGCAGTGATTTCAACGGCCCACGGGAGCATGGCTACACCTTC	CASSDFNGPREHGYTF
TRBV29-1	-	TRBJ2-7	-	12	TGCAGCGTTTACGAGTGGGCAAGCGAGCAGTACTTC	CSVYEWASEQYF
TRBV5-1	TRBD1	TRBJ1-2	-	14	TGCGCCAGCAGCCTGGGGACAGTAAACTATGGCTACACCTTC	CASSLGTVNYGYTF
TRBV19	-	TRBJ1-5	-	14	TGTGCCAGTAGTATAGACACAGATCCTCAGCCCCAGCATTTT	CASSIDTDPQPQHF
TRBV6-1	-	TRBJ2-1	-	11	TGTGCCAGCCTAGGGGGTAATGAGCAGTTCTTC	CASLGGNEQFF
TRBV4-1	-	TRBJ1-5	-	15	TGCGCCAGCAGCCAAGATACGACAGTAAATCAGCCCCAGCATTTT	CASSQDTTVNQPQHF
TRBV6-6	-	TRBJ2-1	-	12	TGTGCCAGCAGTTACTCGATAGATGAGCAGTTCTTC	CASSYSIDEQFF
TRBV18	-	TRBJ1-4	-	15	TGTGCCAGCTCACCCAAGACGGGGGGGAGTGAAAAACTGTTTTTT	CASSPKTGGSEKLFF
TRBV4-1	-	TRBJ1-2	-	13	TGCGCCAGCAGCCCTAGGTCTAACTATGGCTACACCTTC	CASSPRSNYGYTF
TRBV7-9	-	TRBJ1-1	-	14	TGTGCCAGCAGCCAACAACAGGAAAACACTGAAGCTTTCTTT	CASSQQQENTEAFF
TRBV6-5	TRBD1	TRBJ2-5	-	15	TGTGCCAGCAGTAACACCAGGGGGCGAATGGAGACCCAGTACTTC	CASSNTRGRMETQYF
TRBV7-9	-	TRBJ2-1	-	13	TGTGCCAGCAGCTTTAGCTCCTACAATGAGCAGTTCTTC	CASSFSSYNEQFF
TRBV11-2	TRBD2	TRBJ2-7	-	15	TGTGCCAGCAGCCTTGGCGGGACTAGCGGGAGCGAGCAGTACTTC	CASSLGGTSGSEQYF
TRBV5-1	TRBD2	TRBJ2-1	-	14	TGCGCCAGCAGCTCCATAGCGGGTGTCAATGAGCAGTTCTTC	CASSSIAGVNEQFF
TRBV9	-	TRBJ1-2	-	18	TGTGCCAGCAGCGTAGTCGTGGGTTCTGGACAGCGGACATATGGCTACACCTTC	CASSVVVGSGQRTYGYTF
TRBV7-8	TRBD1	TRBJ2-6	few	16	TGTGCCAGCAGCTTTGCAGGGGGTTCTGGGGCCAACGTCCTGACTTTC	CASSFAGGSGANVLTF
TRBV19	-	TRBJ1-2	-	16	TGTGCCAGTAGTATAGAGGACAACCCGGCCCTCTATGGCTACACCTTC	CASSIEDNPALYGYTF
TRBV18	TRBD1	TRBJ2-2	-	15	TGTGCCAGCTCACCGCCGGGACAGCCCAGCGGGGAGCTGTTTTTT	CASSPPGQPSGELFF
TRBV5-1	TRBD2	TRBJ2-1	once	15	TGCGCCAGCAGCTTGGACGGGAGGCTCTACAATGAGCAGTTCTTC	CASSLDGRLYNEQFF
TRBV6-1	-	TRBJ1-2	-	14	TGTGCCAGCAGTGACTGGCAGGGTCGATATGGCTACACCTTC	CASSDWQGRYGYTF
TRBV30	-	TRBJ2-1	once	16	TGTGCCTGGAGTGGATATAGCGAGAGCTCCTACAATGAGCAGTTCTTC	CAWSGYSESSYNEQFF
TRBV30	-	TRBJ2-7	once	11	TGTGCCTGGAGTGCCACCTACGAGCAGTACTTC	CAWSATYEQYF
TRBV7-9	TRBD2	TRBJ2-3	-	15	TGTGCCAGCAGCTTCCCGGGACTAGAAGCAGATACGCAGTATTTT	CASSFPGLEADTQYF
TRBV23-1	-	TRBJ1-1	-	17	TGCGCCAGCAGTCAGCGTGATAAGATGGACATTAGGGCCGAAGCTTTCTTT	CASSQRDKMDIRAEAFF
TRBV19	TRBD1	TRBJ2-5	-	13	TGTGCCAGTAGGGGGACAGCCACCCAAGCTCAGTACTTC	CASRGTATQAQYF